Shown below are 20 T cell receptor beta chains from a single sample sequenced in a study of identical twins (dated by TCRdb to 2016 to 2017). The library was made by 5' RACE. Sequencer: Illumina HiSeq 2000. TCRdb reprocessing: public reads trimmed at Q25 with fastp, clones called with MiXCR, in-frame beta chains kept. Each CDR3 protein appears once, grouped with its most common genes and DNA. Here the sample has around 1.7 million distinct CDR3 sequences; around 29% occur a single time. Around 0.25% of the sample lies in the top ten. Sequenced input: cord blood. These receptors were collected from a newborn girl in good health.

Worth noting for this clonotype: Its ends do not fully match the called genes, so a read error is possible. The genes are TRBV2 and TRBJ1-5; D is unresolved. The CDR3 extends over 13 amino acids. The V gene's germline CDR1 is SNHLY and CDR2 FYNNEI. This CDR3 reads CASGDAGYQPQHF. In nucleotides, the CDR3 is TGTGCCAGCGGTGACGCGGGGTACCAGCCCCAGCATTTT.

The rearrangement links TRBV20-1 to TRBJ1-2, with TRBD1 matching 9 bases. Germline V gene sequence: CDR1 DFQATT, CDR2 SNEGSKA (reference sequence). V shed 3 bases and J 8 bases; nucleotides not matched to a gene: 7. The CDR3 totals 13 residues. This chain's CDR3 is CSARGQGTSGYTF. The CDR3 nucleotides are TGCAGTGCTAGGGGACAGGGCACGTCAGGCTACACCTTC.

A single count supports this clonotype. The chain links TRBV7-9 to TRBJ1-2, with a possible D match to TRBD1 (5 bases). Germline V gives CDR1 SEHNR, CDR2 FQNEAQ (reference sequence). The V gene lost 5 bases and the J gene lost 7 bases, with 11 bases spanning the gap. This CDR3 is built from 12 residues. The DNA for the CDR3 is TGTGCCAGCAGCGCCCAAAGGGGTGGCTACACCTTC. Amino acids: CASSAQRGGYTF.

This chain links TRBV27 with TRBJ2-1; possibly TRBD2 for D (5 bases). The CDR3 loop spans 13 amino acids. Germline CDR1 reads MNHEY; CDR2 reads SMNVEV (reference sequence). V lost 4 bases and J 6 bases, leaving 10 bases between the germline ends. CDR3 coding DNA: TGTGCCAGCAGTTCAGGACTGTTCAATGAGCAGTTCTTC. It translates to CASSSGLFNEQFF.

This clonotype was observed a handful of times. V is TRBV28 and J is TRBJ1-5; a possible D gene is TRBD1 (5 bases). Germline V gives CDR1 MDHEN, CDR2 SYDVKM. V lost 8 bases and J lost 4, with 12 bases in between. The CDR3 has 13 amino acids. In nucleotides, the CDR3 is TGTGCCAGCCAGGGACCGCAGAATCAGCCCCAGCATTTT. Translating it yields CASQGPQNQPQHF.

This clonotype occurred a few times. CDR3 sequence reads: CASSTPLTNYNEQFF. The CDR3 region has the DNA TGTGCCAGCAGTACCCCCTTAACTAATTACAATGAGCAGTTCTTC. J is TRBJ2-1 and V is TRBV12-3 or TRBV12-4, with D unclear. Trimming shortened V by 5 bases and J by 4 bases, and 15 bases separated the two germline ends. This CDR3 has 15 residues.

The gene calls are TRBV13 and TRBJ2-7; 12 bases fit TRBD2. V lost 5 bases to trimming and J lost 6 bases; unmatched junction nucleotides: 11. Germline CDR1 and CDR2: PRHDT and FYEKMQ (reference sequence). The CDR3 covers 16 residues. Written as DNA, the CDR3 is TGTGCCAGCAGCCCCGCGACTAGCGGGAGTTCCGGCGAGCAGTACTTC. It yields the protein CASSPATSGSSGEQYF.

V usage is TRBV6-2 or TRBV6-3 and J usage is TRBJ2-2, with unresolved D. Germline CDR1 reads MNHEY; CDR2 reads SVGEGT. This CDR3 has 15 residues. The V and J ends lost 4 bases and 4 bases respectively, with 13 bases between them. The CDR3 DNA sequence: TGTGCCAGCAGTTTCCCAGGCTCCGGCACCGGGGAGCTGTTTTTT. Its protein product is CASSFPGSGTGELFF.

This clonotype was detected a few times. The chain combines TRBV15 with TRBJ1-1; D might be TRBD1 (5 bases). There are 13 residues in the CDR3. V dropped 3 bases and J dropped 6 bases, with 11 bases sitting between them. The germline gives CDR1 LNHNV, CDR2 YYDKDF (reference sequence). The CDR3 region is CATSRGMGAEAFF. Here the CDR3 DNA reads TGTGCCACCAGCAGGGGTATGGGGGCTGAAGCTTTCTTT.

The chain recombines TRBV27 with TRBJ1-1, with TRBD1 identical over 9 bases. Germline V lookup: CDR1 MNHEY, CDR2 SMNVEV (reference sequence). With V trimmed by 0 bases and J by 4 bases, 6 bases remained unmatched. The CDR3 is made up of 16 amino acids. The CDR3 is CASSLSGTGRLTEAFF. The CDR3 region has the DNA TGTGCCAGCAGTTTATCCGGGACAGGGCGGCTCACTGAAGCTTTCTTT.

The gene calls are TRBV20-1 and TRBJ2-5; D remains unclear. The CDR3 spans 14 residues. V was shortened by 4 bases and J by 4 bases, with 16 bases between the two germline ends. From germline, CDR1 is DFQATT and CDR2 SNEGSKA (reference sequence). The CDR3 here is CSAIRLSKTETQYF. The CDR3 DNA reads TGCAGTGCTATAAGACTGAGTAAGACAGAGACCCAGTACTTC.

This sequence joins TRBV20-1 and TRBJ1-5; D gene ambiguous. V gave up 0 bases and J gave up 0 bases, with 12 bases separating them. CDR3 length: 16 residues. Germline V gene data show CDR1 as DFQATT and CDR2 as SNEGSKA (reference sequence). CDR3 nucleotide sequence: TGCAGTGCTAGAGATGGAGGCGACCCTAGCAATCAGCCCCAGCATTTT. It codes for CSARDGGDPSNQPQHF.

The chain joins TRBV14 to TRBJ2-7; 16 nucleotides agree with TRBD2. V shed 2 bases, J shed 3 bases, and the junction held 7 bases outside the gene matches. The CDR3 length is 18 residues. Germline CDR1 SGHDN, CDR2 FVKESK. CDR3 sequence: CASSQTGLAGGSFYEQYF. CDR3 nucleotide sequence: TGTGCCAGCAGCCAAACGGGACTAGCGGGAGGGTCTTTCTACGAGCAGTACTTC. Full variable domain (outside the CDR3, taken from reference TRBV14 and TRBJ2-7): EAGVTQFPSHSVIEKGQTVTLRCDPISGHDNLYWYRRVMGKEIKFLLHFVKESKQDESGMPNNRFLAERTGGTYSTLKVQPAELEDSGVYFCASSQTGLAGGSFYEQYFGPGTRLTVT.

The J gene is TRBJ2-5, the V gene TRBV5-8; D remains ambiguous. V was cut by 3 bases and J by 11 bases, with 20 bases left in between. CDR1 and CDR2 (germline): SGHTS, YDEGEE. The CDR3 sequence is 14 residues long. As DNA, the CDR3 is TGTGCCAGCAGCTCTAGTCCCTCCTACAATGAGCAGTACTTC. Protein product: CASSSSPSYNEQYF.

This chain uses TRBV11-2 with TRBJ2-6; unclear D gene. The CDR3 is 18 amino acids. V was trimmed by 1 base and J by 1 base, leaving 14 bases between them. Germline CDR1 SGHAT, CDR2 FQNNGV. DNA for the CDR3: TGTGCCAGCAGCTTAGGTCTCCCCCTGAGTTCTGGGGCCAACGTCCTGACTTTC. Encoded protein: CASSLGLPLSSGANVLTF.

This clonotype was found a few times. The chain joins TRBV9 to TRBJ2-3; D is unresolved. CDR3 size: 12 residues. V was clipped by 3 bases and J by 5 bases, with 7 bases between them. In germline, CDR1 is SGDLS, CDR2 YYNGEE. The CDR3 spells CASSGRRDTQYF. The CDR3 DNA follows: TGTGCCAGCAGCGGACGGCGAGATACGCAGTATTTT. The full variable domain, completed using reference TRBV9 and TRBJ2-3, is DSGVTQTPKHLITATGQRVTLRCSPRSGDLSVYWYQQSLDQGLQFLIQYYNGEERAKGNILERFSAQQFPDLHSELNLSSLELGDSALYFCASSGRRDTQYFGPGTRLTVL.

This clonotype showed up just a few times. This chain joins TRBV12-3 or TRBV12-4 and TRBJ1-2; no firm D call. V gave up 2 bases and J gave up 3 bases, with 4 bases separating them. The CDR3 contains 12 residues. In DNA form, the CDR3 reads TGTGCCAGCAGTTTAATGGACTATGGCTACACCTTC. Its protein product is CASSLMDYGYTF.

This clonotype was found a few times. This CDR3 reads CASSLNLPGTGLGYTF. The CDR3 DNA is TGTGCCAGCAGTTTAAACCTCCCGGGGACAGGGCTTGGCTACACCTTC. The genes are TRBV12-3 or TRBV12-4 and TRBJ1-2, with 9 bases fitting TRBD1. The CDR3 spans 16 residues. With 2 bases clipped from V and 7 bases from J, the junction kept 11 bases outside the gene matches.

The CDR3 DNA is TGTGCCAGCAGTTTACGGCAGGAGGGCTATGGCTACACCTTC. It encodes CASSLRQEGYGYTF. The genes are TRBV12-3 or TRBV12-4 and TRBJ1-2, with D hard to call. Trimming took 2 bases from V and 4 from J, leaving 11 bases between them. The CDR3 spans 14 residues.

This clonotype has a handful of counts. This chain links TRBV4-2 with TRBJ2-3, with 10 bases identical to TRBD2. The germline V gene encodes CDR1 LGHNA and CDR2 YNFKEQ. V trimming: 1 base; J trimming: 2 bases; junction bases outside the gene matches: 9. The CDR3 contains 18 residues. In DNA, the CDR3 is TGTGCCAGCAGCCAAGTGGGGGCTAGCGGGGGATCCACAGATACGCAGTATTTT. It specifies CASSQVGASGGSTDTQYF.